The present T cell receptor beta chain was sequenced within a study of Ad26.COV2.S vaccination and SARS-CoV-2 variants. Study-level information: The study gave Ad26.COV2.S intramuscularly, once or twice 56 days apart.

The table came from immunoSEQ multiplex PCR; TCRdb's copy has only in-frame clones and leaves some out. The table lists around 350,000 clones, roughly 81% of them singletons. Study-wide points: Measurements of TCR breadth and depth may have given underestimates of the total T cell responses.

Trimming stripped 2 bases from V and 6 bases from J, with 14 bases between. The CDR3 totals 16 residues. The germline V gene has CDR1 KGHSH and CDR2 LQKENI. The treatment was: some 20 received Ad26.COV2.S at low or high dose, single or two shots; about 5 received placebo; per-sample allocation not given. After the first vaccine or placebo injection, samples were drawn on day 63. Based in Boston, the donor was an adult of 18-55 years. This clone was detected a few times. No antigen is known for it. The specimen comprised peripheral blood, sampled in a trial of Ad26.COV2.S vaccine versus placebo. V gene TRBV18 combines with J gene TRBJ2-6, with D perhaps matching TRBD1 (6 bases). The sequence came from a person aged 18-65 years who received the Ad26.COV2.S COVID-19 vaccine or a placebo. CDR3 DNA sequence: TGTGCCAGCTCACCATTTGACAGGAGGCTGGCCAACGTCCTGACTTTC. This gives the protein CASSPFDRRLANVLTF.